This T cell receptor beta chain was profiled in a study of CD8 T cells in Susac syndrome. Study-wide findings and caveats: The number of individuals included in the study's TCR sequencing and HLA analysis was acknowledged as relatively small.

Trimming pared 7 bases from V and 2 bases from J, leaving 14 bases between. This CDR3 comprises 13 residues. Looked up from germline, CDR1 is GTSNPN and CDR2 is SVGIG (reference sequence). About this clonotype: Its antigen is undetermined.

TEMRA cells were enriched by FACS, and CD4+ and CD8+ T cells were negatively isolated. RNA totalling roughly 0.5 to 1 ug underwent reverse transcription with random hexamers. TCRdb passed the immunoSEQ multiplex PCR reads through MiXCR, listing each CDR3 protein once. The sample holds roughly 200,000 distinct CDR3 sequences; over 85% are singletons and the top ten take approximately 0.098%. This rearrangement joins TRBV30 to TRBJ1-1; TRBD1 might be the D (6 bases). The TCR comes from a human donor in good health. Sequencing used CD4+ T cells from PBMCs. DNA for the CDR3: TGTGCCTCAAACAGGGCCACCAACACTGAAGCTTTCTTT. It yields the protein CASNRATNTEAFF.